Following are 10 T cell receptor beta chains from one sample sequenced in a study of T-cell reconstitution after alpha-beta-depleted transplantation in children. TCRbeta library preparation incorporated unique molecular identifiers. TCRdb reprocessed the PCR reads via MiXCR and lists one record per CDR3 protein. The repertoire has hundreds of thousands of distinct CDR3 sequences, over 9.5% of them found once; the top ten carry roughly 4%. Here the sequenced sample was PBMCs from the stem cell graft donor, taken from the stem cell graft. These TCRs come from a human donor who donated a stem cell graft to a child with acute myeloid leukemia.

This clonotype was counted between two and nine times. The CDR3 coding sequence is TGTGCCAGCAGCCAGCCTCGGGGAACAGATACGCAGTATTTT. It codes for CASSQPRGTDTQYF. The J gene is TRBJ2-3, the V gene TRBV6-2 or TRBV6-3, with a weak D call TRBD2 (5 bases). The germline gives CDR1 MNHEY, CDR2 SVGEGT. This CDR3 has 14 residues. Trimming cost V 6 bases and J 3 bases, with 13 bases left between them.

The rearrangement joins TRBV7-9 to TRBJ2-7; unclear D gene. V was clipped by 5 bases and J by 5 bases, with 19 bases between them. CDR1 SEHNR and CDR2 FQNEAQ come from the germline V gene (reference sequence). CDR3 size: 15 residues. This CDR3 reads CASSGMLTQFDEQYF. The CDR3 DNA sequence: TGTGCCAGCAGCGGGATGTTAACCCAGTTCGACGAGCAGTACTTC.

This clonotype has a handful of counts. The V gene is TRBV6-5, the J gene TRBJ2-1; 7 positions match TRBD2. V lost 0 bases and J lost 10; bases outside the gene matches: 12. The CDR3 runs to 16 residues. In germline, CDR1 is MNHEY, CDR2 SVGAGI. The CDR3 protein is CASSYSILGGAGEQFF. CDR3 DNA: TGTGCCAGCAGTTACTCGATCCTTGGGGGAGCGGGGGAGCAGTTCTTC.

This clonotype came up many times. The gene calls are TRBV7-2 and TRBJ2-2, with D tentatively TRBD2 (6 bases). The CDR3 consists of 15 residues. Germline V gives CDR1 SGHTA, CDR2 FQGNSA. The germline V and J ends were trimmed by 5 bases and 4 bases, with 14 bases remaining between them. The CDR3 region is CASSKGLQSTGELFF. CDR3 nucleotide sequence: TGTGCCAGCAGCAAGGGACTCCAGAGCACCGGGGAGCTGTTTTTT.

The sample holds a few counts of this clonotype. The chain recombines TRBV11-2 with TRBJ2-2; TRBD1 matches 7 bases. Losses at the gene ends were 6 bases for V and 5 bases for J; bases not matched to a gene: 12. Germline assignment: CDR1 SGHAT and CDR2 FQNNGV. The length of the CDR3 is 16 residues. CDR3 coding DNA: TGTGCCAGCAGGGCTACAGGGGCCTCGGGGACCGGGGAGCTGTTTTTT. Protein sequence: CASRATGASGTGELFF.

This clonotype was found a few times. The J gene is TRBJ1-1, the V gene TRBV20-1, with D tentatively TRBD1 (5 bases). This CDR3 region has 13 residues. V was trimmed by 6 bases and J by 4 bases, leaving 15 bases between them. Per the germline V gene, CDR1 is DFQATT and CDR2 is SNEGSKA (reference sequence). CDR3 residues: CSAPTLGGTEAFF. Here the CDR3 DNA reads TGCAGTGCCCCCACGCTGGGGGGCACTGAAGCTTTCTTT.

This rearrangement joins TRBV20-1 to TRBJ2-1; 9 nucleotides agree with TRBD1. Germline values: CDR1 DFQATT, CDR2 SNEGSKA (reference sequence). The CDR3 contains 15 residues. V was pared by 0 bases and J by 8 bases, with 8 bases of the junction left unmatched. This CDR3 is CSARDHGTGYHEQFF. The CDR3, as DNA: TGCAGTGCTAGAGACCACGGGACAGGGTACCATGAGCAGTTCTTC.

The sample holds a few counts of this clonotype. V and J are TRBV6-2 or TRBV6-3 and TRBJ2-7; TRBD2 agrees at 9 bases. Germline V gives CDR1 MNHEY, CDR2 SVGEGT. Unmatched junction bases numbered 6, after V lost 6 bases and J lost 3 bases. The CDR3 is made up of 14 amino acids. Here the CDR3 reads CASRRLADNYEQYF. The CDR3 region has the DNA TGTGCCAGCAGAAGACTAGCGGATAACTACGAGCAGTACTTC.

The chain recombines TRBV7-3 with TRBJ1-1; maybe TRBD1 (5 bases). The CDR3 runs 13 residues. V lost 6 bases and J 1 base, leaving 9 bases between the germline ends. The germline CDR1 and CDR2 sequences are SGHTA and FQGTGA. CDR3 amino acids: CASRAQGNTEAFF. CDR3 DNA: TGTGCCAGCAGGGCCCAGGGGAACACTGAAGCTTTCTTT. Filled out from reference TRBV7-3 and TRBJ1-1, the complete variable domain reads GAGVSQTPSNKVTEKGKYVELRCDPISGHTALYWYRQSLGQGPEFLIYFQGTGAADDSGLPNDRFFAVRPEGSVSTLKIQRTERGDSAVYLCASRAQGNTEAFFGQGTRLTVV.

This rearrangement joins TRBV5-1 to TRBJ1-1; the D gene is possibly TRBD1 (6 bases). The CDR3 contains 15 residues. Germline values: CDR1 SGHRS, CDR2 YFSETQ. Trimming left V 4 bases short and J 4 bases short, with 17 bases between. CDR3 nucleotide sequence: TGCGCCAGCAGCCTACGCCAGGGGAAGGGCACTGAAGCTTTCTTT. As protein: CASSLRQGKGTEAFF.